The 9 T cell receptor beta chains listed next were all sequenced from one sample in a study of blood T cells in healthy people across ages. Then a second PCR, running roughly 6 to 11 cycles, was carried out with a sample-barcoded 5' primer and a J-beta primer mix. MiXCR, applied by TCRdb to the 5' RACE reads, yields one record per CDR3 protein. There are 1.5 million to 2 million distinct CDR3 sequences in the sample; around 42% occur only once, and 23% lies in the top ten. The sample was blood. The receptors were gathered from a human donor in good health.

The rearrangement uses TRBV9 and TRBJ2-1; 11 bases are a match to TRBD1. CDR1 is SGDLS and CDR2 is YYNGEE in the germline V gene. V lost 3 bases and J lost 7; bases outside the gene matches: 6. The CDR3 spans 15 residues. The CDR3 reads CASSAEGTGGNEQFF. In nucleotides, the CDR3 is TGTGCCAGCAGCGCCGAAGGGACAGGGGGAAATGAGCAGTTCTTC.

The V gene is TRBV7-9, the J gene TRBJ2-7; D is ambiguous. The CDR3 totals 17 residues. The germline V and J ends were trimmed by 1 base and 6 bases, with 22 bases remaining between them. The germline CDR1 and CDR2 sequences are SEHNR and FQNEAQ (reference sequence). As DNA, the CDR3 is TGTGCCAGCAGCTTAGGGCCCCCGGACGCCCGCCTGAGCGAGCAGTACTTC. Translation gives CASSLGPPDARLSEQYF.

This clonotype was seen a few times. The chain employs TRBV6-1 and TRBJ2-7; TRBD2 aligns across 8 bases. V lost 4 bases and J lost 4; bases outside the gene matches: 9. Per the germline V gene, CDR1 is MNHNS and CDR2 is SASEGT. The CDR3 sequence is 15 residues long. The CDR3 bases are TGTGCCAGCAGTGTCGCGGGAGGCGGTGGATACGAGCAGTACTTC. It codes for CASSVAGGGGYEQYF.

V is TRBV5-6 and J is TRBJ1-5, with TRBD1 matching over 8 bases. The CDR3 is 15 amino acids. V dropped 5 bases and J dropped 5; count of bases not matched to a gene: 9. From germline, CDR1 is SGHDT and CDR2 YYEEEE. The chain's CDR3 is CASSRWGTGYQPQHF. CDR3 nucleotide sequence: TGTGCCAGCAGTCGCTGGGGGACAGGATATCAGCCCCAGCATTTT.

This clonotype was observed a few times. V is TRBV27 and J is TRBJ1-5; TRBD1 matches 9 bases. V was pared by 8 bases and J by 2 bases, with 7 bases of the junction left unmatched. CDR1 is MNHEY and CDR2 is SMNVEV in the germline V gene (reference sequence). The CDR3 totals 15 residues. CDR3 in amino acids: CASGWTGVGNQPQHF. As DNA, the CDR3 is TGTGCCAGCGGATGGACAGGGGTCGGCAATCAGCCCCAGCATTTT.

This clonotype was counted between two and nine times. J is TRBJ1-2 and V is TRBV29-1, with D maybe TRBD1 (5 bases). With 3 bases removed from V and 4 bases from J, the gap between germline ends came to 9 bases. The germline CDR1 and CDR2 sequences are SQVTM and ANQGSEA. The CDR3 spans 12 residues. This chain's CDR3 is CSVEGPLYGYTF. In DNA, the CDR3 is TGCAGCGTTGAGGGACCGCTCTATGGCTACACCTTC.

In regard to this clonotype: This may be a read error, as it is one base from a much larger clone. This chain uses TRBV11-2 with TRBJ2-1, with 9 bases matching TRBD1. CDR3 size: 15 residues. The ends lost 3 bases at V and 10 bases at J; junction bases unmatched: 10. CDR1 SGHAT and CDR2 FQNNGV come from the germline V gene. The CDR3 loop is CASSLWTGEIGEQFF. The CDR3 DNA reads TGTGCCAGCAGCTTGTGGACAGGGGAGATTGGGGAGCAGTTCTTC.

The chain recombines TRBV6-2 or TRBV6-3 with TRBJ2-4, with 7 positions matching TRBD1. The J call may be incorrect, as the DNA end agrees better with TRBJ2-7. The CDR3 consists of 14 residues. Germline CDR1 and CDR2: MNHEY and SVGEGT. The CDR3 sequence: CASSYDRAPNEQYF. The CDR3, as DNA: TGTGCCAGCAGTTACGACAGGGCCCCCAACGAGCAGTACTTC.

CDR3 bases: TGTGCCAGCAGTGGAGCAGACAGGGGGAATCAGCCCCAGCATTTT. This codes for CASSGADRGNQPQHF. The chain has TRBV12-3 or TRBV12-4 and TRBJ1-5; 9 bases line up with TRBD1. CDR3 size: 15 residues. J lost 4 bases, V lost 5 bases, and 6 bases had no gene match.